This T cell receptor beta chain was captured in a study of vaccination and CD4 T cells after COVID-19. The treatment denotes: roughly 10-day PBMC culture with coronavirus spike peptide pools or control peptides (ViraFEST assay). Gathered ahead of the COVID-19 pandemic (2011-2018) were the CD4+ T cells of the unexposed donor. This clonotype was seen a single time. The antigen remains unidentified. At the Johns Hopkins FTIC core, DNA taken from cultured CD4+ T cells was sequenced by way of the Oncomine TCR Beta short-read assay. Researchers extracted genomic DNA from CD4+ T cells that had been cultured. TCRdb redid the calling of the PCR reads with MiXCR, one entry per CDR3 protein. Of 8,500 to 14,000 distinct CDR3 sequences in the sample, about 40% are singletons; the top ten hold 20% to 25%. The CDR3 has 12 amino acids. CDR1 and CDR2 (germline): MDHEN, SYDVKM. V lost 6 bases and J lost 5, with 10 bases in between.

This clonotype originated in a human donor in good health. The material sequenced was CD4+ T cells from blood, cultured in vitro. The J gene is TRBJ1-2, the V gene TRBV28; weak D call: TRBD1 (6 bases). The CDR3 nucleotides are TGTGCCAGCAGGGACAGCGTTTATGGCTACACCTTC. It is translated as CASRDSVYGYTF.